This T cell receptor beta chain was found in a study of T cell responses to AZD1222 COVID-19 vaccine. Assay: immunoSEQ multiplex PCR; the TCRdb copy retains only in-frame clones and omits some. The profile shows around 74,000 clones, around 92% of them singletons. The CDR3 length is 12 residues. CDR1 and CDR2 from the germline V gene are SGDLS and YYNGEE. The germline V and J ends were trimmed by 4 bases and 4 bases, with 9 bases remaining between them. This clone was counted many times. The source is an adult in good health. The chain carries TRBV9 and TRBJ2-7; D is perhaps TRBD2 (5 bases). The material was peripheral blood, obtained on day 0 of MenACWY control vaccination. The chain's CDR3 is CASSPGGYEQYF. The DNA for the CDR3 is TGTGCCAGCAGCCCTGGAGGTTACGAGCAGTACTTC.